The subject of this entry is one TCR beta chain. What it binds is unknown. The sample belongs to a study of persistence of HIV-infected CD4 T cells. The overall study: A couple of participants gave one leukapheresis sample; others gave up to about 200 mL blood repeatedly.

The libraries were made with immunoSEQ version 4 in survey mode. Clones were read by immunoSEQ multiplex PCR, and TCRdb kept only the in-frame ones, dropping some. The profile shows about 40,000 clones, around 78% of them singletons. The stimulus was an HIV-1 Gag 15-mer peptide pool, 0.85 to 1 ug/peptide/mL. Memory cells lacking CD40L and CD69 with high CD45RO were sorted. Donors were HIV-1-infected adults who began suppressive ART during chronic infection. Overall study findings and caveats: Compared with CD3/CD28-stimulated cells, CMV- and Gag-responding cells showed lower TCRbeta richness.

Sequencing was performed on CD4+ T cells sorted from PBMCs after approximately 19-hour stimulation, taken from a patient who received antiretroviral therapy. The origin of this receptor is an adult man with HIV who was CMV-seropositive.

DNA for the CDR3: TGTGCCAGCAGCTTATCTAGCAACACCATATATTTT. Translating gives CASSLSSNTIYF. The chain couples TRBV11-2 to TRBJ1-3, with no clear D. Germline V lookup: CDR1 SGHAT, CDR2 FQNNGV. The CDR3 contains 12 residues. The V end lost 2 bases, the J end lost 7 bases, and 6 bases lay between the germline ends.